The subject of this entry is one T cell receptor (beta chain). Its antigen remains unknown. This specimen belongs to a study of T cell responses to AZD1222 COVID-19 vaccine. Measured with immunoSEQ multiplex PCR; TCRdb has only the in-frame clones, and not every one. This table holds 150,000 to 190,000 clones, less than 90% found once. Study-wide findings and caveats: Seropositivity was recorded at baseline in only a handful of AZD1222 recipients. Among vaccine-associated CD4 TCRs, coverage spanned spike, with dominance at 160-218 and 743-854. Clonal diversity was possibly underestimated, and white British individuals and females predominated among donors.

This receptor was obtained from an adult who had recovered from COVID-19. The starting material was peripheral blood, obtained after recovery from COVID-19.

CDR3 sequence reads: CASRRTGLDTQYF. The CDR3 DNA sequence: TGTGCCAGCAGGCGGACAGGTCTGGATACGCAGTATTTT. This chain links TRBV2 with TRBJ2-3, with TRBD1 matching over 7 bases. Trimming removed 6 bases from V and 6 bases from J; junction bases left unmatched: 6. This CDR3 is 13 amino acids long. From germline, CDR1 is SNHLY and CDR2 FYNNEI.